The clone carrying this T cell receptor beta chain was detected only a few times. Its antigen is still unknown. This sample is drawn from a study of T-cell memory formation after mild COVID-19. Findings of the study overall: Memory cells collected pre-infection included some clones that later responded, suggesting cross-reactive memory joined. Clones contracting over day 15 to 85 were CD4/CD8 balanced, with later expanders leaning CD4+.

TCRdb re-analysed the 5' RACE reads in MiXCR, keeping a single row per CDR3 protein. The sample includes 110,000 to 150,000 distinct CDR3 sequences, less than 25% seen only once; the top ten take around 24%. The origin of this receptor is an adult woman who had mild COVID-19 (a few samples of this study predate the infection). Cell type and time point are not known. Sequencing was carried out using PBMCs or a T cell subset sorted from them (not recorded which).

CDR3 sequence reads: CASSFLGQGAHYGYTF. The CDR3 nucleotides read TGTGCCAGCAGTTTCCTGGGACAGGGGGCACACTATGGCTACACCTTC. The rearrangement joins TRBV12-3 or TRBV12-4 to TRBJ1-2; 12 bases match TRBD1. Unmatched junction bases numbered 5, after V lost 3 bases and J lost 3 bases. The CDR3 has 16 amino acids.